This passage covers 15 T cell receptor beta chains from one sample sequenced in a study of PD-1 blockade in classical Hodgkin lymphoma. The method was immunoSEQ multiplex PCR; TCRdb's version includes in-frame clones alone and lacks a portion of them. The sample contains some 23,000 clones, roughly 78% of which appear only once. Each patient's relapse followed autologous stem cell transplantation, and brentuximab vedotin exposure varied. This material consisted of peripheral blood mononuclear cells (PBMCs), taken before the second cycle of nivolumab. The receptors were sampled from a human donor with classical Hodgkin lymphoma.

The chain has TRBV6-4 and TRBJ1-2; D unresolved. The V gene's germline CDR1 is MRHNA and CDR2 SNTAGT. The CDR3 has 13 residues. Trimming pared 8 bases from V and 2 bases from J, leaving 12 bases between. The DNA for the CDR3 is TGTGCCAGCGGCGCACGGGCCAACTATGGCTACACCTTC. Protein: CASGARANYGYTF.

The chain carries TRBV5-4 and TRBJ2-2; 10 nucleotides align to TRBD2. The germline V gene encodes CDR1 SGHNT and CDR2 YYREEE (reference sequence). The CDR3 runs to 16 residues. V shed 4 bases, J shed 1 base, and the junction held 4 bases outside the gene matches. CDR3 bases: TGTGCCAGCAGCGGGTTAGCGGGAGGGAACACCGGGGAGCTGTTTTTT. Translation gives CASSGLAGGNTGELFF.

The J gene is TRBJ2-7, the V gene TRBV28, with 11 bases aligning to TRBD2. The CDR3 covers 24 residues. Unmatched junction bases numbered 35, after V lost 7 bases and J lost 3 bases. CDR1 is MDHEN, CDR2 SYDVKM, per germline. The CDR3 protein is CASNSSPNNKHILAGVAVYYEQYV. CDR3 nucleotides: TGTGCCAGCAACTCGTCCCCAAACAATAAACACATACTAGCGGGGGTGGCTGTTTACTACGAGCAGTACGTC.

J is TRBJ2-7 and V is TRBV2; D is perhaps TRBD1 (6 bases). The CDR3 consists of 16 residues. Looked up from germline, CDR1 is SNHLY and CDR2 is FYNNEI. V gave up 4 bases and J gave up 4 bases, with 20 bases separating them. This CDR3 reads CASSVTGLTWEYEQYF. The CDR3 nucleotides are TGTGCCAGCAGTGTTACAGGGTTGACTTGGGAATACGAGCAGTACTTC.

The chain couples TRBV6-5 to TRBJ1-3, with TRBD1 as a possible D gene (5 bases). The ends were cut back, 6 bases at V and 2 bases at J, with 11 bases in the middle. This CDR3 has 14 residues. The germline gives CDR1 MNHEY, CDR2 SVGAGI. CDR3 protein: CASRRGAAGNTIYF. The CDR3, as DNA: TGTGCCAGCAGAAGGGGAGCCGCTGGAAACACCATATATTTT.

The V call is TRBV28, the J call TRBJ1-5; 8 nucleotides align to TRBD1. Per the germline V gene, CDR1 is MDHEN and CDR2 is SYDVKM. Trimming at V came to 7 bases and at J to 1 base, leaving 21 bases not matched to a gene. CDR3 length: 20 amino acids. The CDR3 here is CASTSPGTGPLGSSNQPQHF. The CDR3 DNA follows: TGTGCCAGCACCTCGCCCGGGACAGGCCCACTAGGGAGCAGCAATCAGCCCCAGCATTTT.

The J gene is TRBJ2-5, the V gene TRBV27, with 8 bases matching TRBD1. The CDR3 is made up of 15 amino acids. Germline V lookup: CDR1 MNHEY, CDR2 SMNVEV (reference sequence). The J segment lost 7 bases and the V segment lost 3 bases, leaving 10 bases of the junction unmatched. The CDR3 sequence is CASSFGTGIGGTQYF. CDR3 DNA: TGTGCCAGCAGTTTCGGGACAGGAATAGGAGGGACCCAGTACTTC.

By proportion, this clone is medium-sized. The V and J genes are TRBV6-6 and TRBJ1-2; no clear D gene. Germline V lookup: CDR1 MNHNY, CDR2 SVGAGI (reference sequence). The CDR3 has 11 amino acids. The germline V and J ends were trimmed by 7 bases and 2 bases, with 5 bases remaining between them. DNA for the CDR3: TGTGCCAGCACTGACAACTATGGCTACACCTTC. Amino acid sequence: CASTDNYGYTF.

This rearrangement joins TRBV10-3 to TRBJ2-2; D perhaps matches TRBD2 (5 bases). The V end was cut by 0 bases, the J end by 7 bases, with 6 bases between. This CDR3 has 13 residues. CDR1 is ENHRY and CDR2 is SYGVKD in the germline V gene. This CDR3 is CAISESGIGELFF. DNA of the CDR3: TGTGCCATCAGTGAGTCCGGGATCGGGGAGCTGTTTTTT.

The rearrangement joins TRBV5-6 to TRBJ1-2, with D hard to call. Deletions cut 0 bases from V and 2 bases from J, with 8 bases between. This CDR3 is built from 14 residues. Per germline, CDR1 SGHDT and CDR2 YYEEEE. The CDR3 spells CASSLAGVNYGYTF. DNA of the CDR3: TGTGCCAGCAGCTTGGCCGGTGTAAACTATGGCTACACCTTC.

V gene TRBV7-2 combines with J gene TRBJ2-3, with D unclear. CDR1 SGHTA and CDR2 FQGNSA come from the germline V gene. Trimming stripped 4 bases from V and 1 base from J, with 12 bases between. The CDR3 has 15 amino acids. The CDR3 nucleotides are TGTGCCAGCAGCTATGTAGCCGGAGGCACAGATACGCAGTATTTT. Protein: CASSYVAGGTDTQYF. Full variable domain (missing parts from reference TRBV7-2 and TRBJ2-3): GAGVSQSPSNKVTEKGKDVELRCDPISGHTALYWYRQSLGQGLEFLIYFQGNSAPDKSGLPSDRFSAERTGGSVSTLTIQRTQQEDSAVYLCASSYVAGGTDTQYFGPGTRLTVL.

The rearrangement joins TRBV1 to TRBJ2-3; no check of the table's D call, TRBD2, against the DNA was made. TRBV1 is recorded as a pseudogene. This CDR3 has 16 amino acids. CDR3 nucleotides: TGCACCAGCAGCCAAAGGGCGGGAGGTTCCACAGATACGCAGTATTTT. This codes for CTSSQRAGGSTDTQYF.

The genes are TRBV7-6 and TRBJ1-1; TRBD1 is a possible D gene (5 bases). V was shortened by 0 bases and J by 5 bases, with 10 bases between the two germline ends. Germline V gives CDR1 SGHVS, CDR2 FNYEAQ. This CDR3 is built from 14 residues. The CDR3 here is CASSLAGVGTEAFF. The CDR3, as DNA: TGTGCCAGCAGCTTAGCAGGGGTTGGGACTGAAGCTTTCTTT.

The CDR3 sequence is CASSNGRNTEAFF. For the CDR3, the DNA is TGTGCCAGTAGTAACGGGCGGAACACTGAAGCTTTCTTT. J is TRBJ1-1 and V is TRBV19; no definite D call. The V gene's germline CDR1 is LNHDA and CDR2 SQIVND (reference sequence). V lost 4 bases to trimming and J lost 1 base, with 7 bases between them. This CDR3 contains 13 residues.

The chain links TRBV11-2 to TRBJ2-7; 10 bases are shared with TRBD1. Germline loops: CDR1 SGHAT, CDR2 FQNNGV. The CDR3 has 16 residues. The J segment lost 5 bases and the V segment lost 4 bases, leaving 11 bases of the junction unmatched. This chain's CDR3 is CASSSAGGTGVHEQYV. In nucleotides, the CDR3 is TGTGCCAGCAGCTCCGCGGGCGGGACAGGGGTCCACGAGCAGTACGTC.